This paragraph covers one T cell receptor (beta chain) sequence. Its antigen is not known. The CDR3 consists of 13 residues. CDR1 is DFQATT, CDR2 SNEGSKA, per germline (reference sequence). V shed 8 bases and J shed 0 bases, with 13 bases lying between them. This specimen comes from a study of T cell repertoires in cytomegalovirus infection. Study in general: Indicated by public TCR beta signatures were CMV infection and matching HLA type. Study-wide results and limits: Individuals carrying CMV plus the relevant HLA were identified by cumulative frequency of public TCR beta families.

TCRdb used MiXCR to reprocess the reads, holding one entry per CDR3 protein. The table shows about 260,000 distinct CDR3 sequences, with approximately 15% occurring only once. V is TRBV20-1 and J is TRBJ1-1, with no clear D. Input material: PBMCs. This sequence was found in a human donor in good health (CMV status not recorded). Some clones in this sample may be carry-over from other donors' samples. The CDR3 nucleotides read TGCAGTTCCTACCCCTTAATGAACACTGAAGCTTTCTTT. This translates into CSSYPLMNTEAFF.